The 28 T cell receptor beta chains below come from one sample, sequenced in a study of T cells in women clearing cervical HPV infection. The method was immunoSEQ multiplex PCR; TCRdb's version includes in-frame clones alone and lacks a portion of them. This sample's clone table lists about 48,000 clones. Source material: blood buffy coat. The origin of the receptors is a woman between 18 and 75 years old with a cervical HPV16 infection that either progressed to CIN3+ or cleared (not recorded which).

About this clone: Coverage ceases 3 residues before the CDR3 finishes, and the germline J gene fills in the end. The chain links TRBV20-1 to TRBJ2-1; 11 bases align to TRBD2. Losses at the gene ends were 4 bases for V and 4 bases for J; bases not matched to a gene: 6. The germline CDR1 and CDR2 sequences are DFQATT and SNEGSKA (reference sequence). This CDR3 has 15 amino acids. Partial CDR3 DNA: TGCAGTGCTACCTCGGGACTAGCGGTGTACAATGAG. Protein sequence: CSATSGLAVYNE. The full-length CDR3 reads as CSATSGLAVYNEQFF.

Comments on this clone: The sequence runs out 3 residues before the end of the CDR3; the remainder is reconstructed from the germline J gene. The chain employs TRBV6-1 and TRBJ1-2, with TRBD1 matching over 8 bases. Trimming took 3 bases from V and 5 from J; bases not matched to a gene: 5. Germline lookup yields CDR1 MNHNS and CDR2 SASEGT. The CDR3 consists of 14 residues. CDR3 DNA, as far as it was read: TGTGCCAGCAGTGACGGCAGGGGGCCTTATGGC. This encodes CASSDGRGPYG. The whole CDR3 is CASSDGRGPYGYTF.

Concerning this clone itself: The CDR3 goes on 3 residues after the read ends, and that part is filled in from the germline J gene. The V gene is TRBV6-1, the J gene TRBJ1-1; 7 bases map to TRBD1. The ends lost 3 bases at V and 6 bases at J; junction bases unmatched: 13. The germline V gene encodes CDR1 MNHNS and CDR2 SASEGT. CDR3 length equals 16 residues. The CDR3 bases that were read are TGTGCCAGCAGTGAGAGAGTGCGACAGGGTACTTCTGAA. Its translation: CASSERVRQGTSE. In full, the CDR3 is CASSERVRQGTSEAFF.

With regard to this clone: Read coverage stops 3 residues before the CDR3 terminus; the germline J gene supplies the remainder. This chain uses TRBV2 with TRBJ1-4, with 8 bases matching TRBD1. Germline V lookup: CDR1 SNHLY, CDR2 FYNNEI. Trimming cost V 6 bases and J 8 bases; bases outside gene matches: 11. There are 15 residues in the CDR3. This CDR3 is CASRGARTGTEKLFF. The sequenced CDR3 bases are TGTGCCAGCAGGGGGGCCCGGACAGGGACGGAAAAA.

Worth noting for this clone: The read halts 3 residues ahead of the CDR3 end, with the missing end drawn from the germline J gene. The J gene is TRBJ2-7, the V gene TRBV20-1, with TRBD2 matching over 7 bases. The J segment lost 2 bases and the V segment lost 0 bases, leaving 10 bases of the junction unmatched. Germline CDR1 reads DFQATT; CDR2 reads SNEGSKA (reference sequence). CDR3 size: 16 residues. The covered CDR3 bases are TGCAGTGCTAGAGATCCCGGCGGGAGCTCCCCCTACGAG. Protein product: CSARDPGGSSPYE. In full, the CDR3 is CSARDPGGSSPYEQYF.

For this clone: The read ends 3 residues before the CDR3 terminus; that terminus is restored from the germline J gene. The gene calls are TRBV5-1 and TRBJ2-2; D might be TRBD1 (5 bases). With 3 bases removed from V and 4 bases from J, the gap between germline ends came to 16 bases. CDR3 length equals 16 residues. CDR1 and CDR2 from the germline V gene are SGHRS and YFSETQ. The CDR3 sequence is CASSYNPDRATGELFF. CDR3 bases read: TGCGCCAGCAGCTACAACCCCGACAGAGCCACCGGGGAG.

Points on this clone: Read data end 3 residues before the CDR3 end; the end is taken from the germline J gene. V usage is TRBV20-1 and J usage is TRBJ1-6; the D gene is possibly TRBD1 (6 bases). V was pared by 7 bases and J by 7 bases, with 11 bases between. Germline V gene lookup returns CDR1 DFQATT and CDR2 SNEGSKA (reference sequence). The CDR3 is made up of 12 amino acids. Here the CDR3 reads CSVQGLNSPLHF. The covered CDR3 bases are TGCAGTGTGCAGGGGTTGAATTCACCC.

Concerning this clone itself: The read comes to an end 3 residues before the CDR3 does, leaving the germline J gene to fill in the end. The chain uses TRBV7-9 and TRBJ2-7; TRBD1 aligns across 7 bases. V was clipped by 3 bases and J by 3 bases; unmatched bases: 8. The CDR3 sequence is 15 residues long. Germline lookup yields CDR1 SEHNR and CDR2 FQNEAQ (reference sequence). The CDR3 DNA, read in part, is TGTGCCAGCAGCTTGCGAGGACAGGTAGACTACGAG. Amino acids: CASSLRGQVDYE. The whole CDR3 reads CASSLRGQVDYEQYF. Based on the CDR3 plus reference TRBV7-9 and TRBJ2-7, the full variable domain is DTGVSQNPRHKITKRGQNVTFRCDPISEHNRLYWYRQTLGQGPEFLTYFQNEAQLEKSRLLSDRFSAERPKGSFSTLEIQRTEQGDSAMYLCASSLRGQVDYEQYFGPGTRLTVT.

Points on this clone: The read falls 3 residues short of the CDR3 end, and the missing part is taken from the germline J gene. The chain combines TRBV20-1 with TRBJ1-2; D possibly corresponds to TRBD1 (6 bases). Trimming took 6 bases from V and 3 from J, leaving 11 bases between them. CDR1 is DFQATT and CDR2 is SNEGSKA in the germline V gene (reference sequence). CDR3 length equals 12 residues. This CDR3 reads CSASRTDYGYTF. CDR3 DNA (partial): TGCAGTGCCTCCCGGACAGACTATGGC.

On this clone: The CDR3 end falls 3 residues outside the read, so it is completed with the germline J gene. The rearrangement joins TRBV14 to TRBJ2-7; no definite D call. Germline-derived CDR1 and CDR2 are SGHDN and FVKESK. Between the trimmed V and J ends, which lost 4 bases and 1 base, there was a span of 8 bases. The CDR3 contains 13 residues. The sequenced part of the CDR3 DNA is TGTGCCAGCAGCCCATTCGGGTCCTACGAG. It specifies CASSPFGSYE. The CDR3 reads in full as CASSPFGSYEQYF.

The sequenced part of the CDR3 DNA is TGTGCCAGTAGAGGACTGGACAGCTCTGGAAACACC. Translating it yields CASRGLDSSGNT. The whole CDR3 region reads CASRGLDSSGNTIYF. The chain uses TRBV19 and TRBJ1-3; D possibly corresponds to TRBD1 (6 bases). The read ends 3 residues shy of where the CDR3 ends; the end is completed using the germline J gene. Looked up from germline, CDR1 is LNHDA and CDR2 is SQIVND (reference sequence). There are 15 residues in the CDR3. V lost 6 bases and J lost 0, with 12 bases in between.

Points on this clone: The read comes to an end 3 residues before the CDR3 does, leaving the germline J gene to fill in the end. The J gene is TRBJ1-1, the V gene TRBV10-3; TRBD1 agrees at 12 bases. The germline V gene has CDR1 ENHRY and CDR2 SYGVKD. The CDR3 consists of 13 residues. The covered CDR3 bases are TGTGCCATCAGCGGGACAGGGGGCGAGGAA. It yields the protein CAISGTGGEE. The whole CDR3 region reads CAISGTGGEEAFF.

Worth noting for this clone: The CDR3 end falls 3 residues outside the read, so it is completed with the germline J gene. This chain links TRBV19 with TRBJ1-1, with a weak D call TRBD1 (6 bases). This CDR3 contains 15 residues. Germline lookup yields CDR1 LNHDA and CDR2 SQIVND (reference sequence). The V gene lost 6 bases and the J gene lost 5 bases, with 19 bases spanning the gap. CDR3 amino acids: CASRISQGSRTEAFF. CDR3 DNA (partial): TGTGCCAGTAGGATTTCTCAGGGGAGTAGGACTGAA.

Note on this clone: Read sequence stops 3 residues before the CDR3 end, and the germline J gene provides the missing end. This sequence joins TRBV20-1 and TRBJ1-6; TRBD1 matches 9 bases. CDR3 length: 15 amino acids. CDR1 and CDR2 from the germline V gene are DFQATT and SNEGSKA (reference sequence). Losses at the gene ends were 0 bases for V and 7 bases for J; bases not matched to a gene: 4. Incomplete CDR3 DNA: TGCAGTGCTAGAGATGCCGGGACAGGGAATTCACCC. It codes for CSARDAGTGNSP. In full, the CDR3 reads CSARDAGTGNSPLHF.

Note on this clone: The read terminates 3 residues ahead of where the CDR3 ends, so the germline J gene completes it. The chain joins TRBV20-1 to TRBJ2-1; 15 nucleotides match TRBD2. The CDR3 has 14 amino acids. CDR1 DFQATT and CDR2 SNEGSKA come from the germline V gene (reference sequence). V dropped 5 bases and J dropped 8; count of bases not matched to a gene: 4. The sequenced part of the CDR3 DNA is TGCAGTGCTGGACTAGCGGGAGGGAGTGATGAG. Protein product: CSAGLAGGSDE. The full CDR3 reads CSAGLAGGSDEQFF.

In regard to this clone: The read terminates 3 residues before the CDR3 end, so the remaining end is supplied by the germline J gene. V gene TRBV20-1 combines with J gene TRBJ2-1, with TRBD1 as a possible D gene (6 bases). Trimming removed 4 bases at V and 4 bases at J, with 17 bases between. Germline loops: CDR1 DFQATT, CDR2 SNEGSKA (reference sequence). This CDR3 spans 15 amino acids. The CDR3 sequence: CSATSRGTGYNEQFF. CDR3 DNA, as far as it was read: TGCAGTGCTACCTCCAGGGGTACGGGATACAATGAG.

Comments on this clone: The CDR3 goes on 3 residues after the read ends, and that part is filled in from the germline J gene. The chain joins TRBV20-1 to TRBJ2-7, with 8 bases that match TRBD2. The CDR3 contains 16 residues. Germline loops: CDR1 DFQATT, CDR2 SNEGSKA (reference sequence). V dropped 0 bases and J dropped 6; count of bases not matched to a gene: 13. CDR3 DNA (partial): TGCAGTGCTAGAGATTCGATTCGGACTAGCTCTAGCGAG. It codes for CSARDSIRTSSSE. The whole CDR3 protein reads CSARDSIRTSSSEQYF.

Note on this clone: The observed sequence ends 3 residues before the CDR3 terminus, with the missing tail filled in from the germline J gene. The chain combines TRBV6-2 or TRBV6-3 with TRBJ2-1; 8 bases are shared with TRBD2. There are 14 residues in the CDR3. Germline loops: CDR1 MNHEY, CDR2 SVGEGT. V lost 5 bases to trimming and J lost 0 bases; unmatched junction nucleotides: 0. The CDR3: CASSSGSSYNEQFF. CDR3 bases read: TGTGCCAGCAGTAGCGGGAGCTCCTACAATGAG.

For this clone: The CDR3 end lies 3 residues beyond the end of the read and is filled in from the germline J gene. The genes are TRBV18 and TRBJ1-6; D may be TRBD1 (6 bases). The CDR3 runs 13 residues. Germline V lookup: CDR1 KGHSH, CDR2 LQKENI. This CDR3 is CASSPPAGATLHF. The sequenced CDR3 bases are TGTGCCAGCTCACCACCGGCAGGGGCGACC.

Turning to this clone: The CDR3 end lies 3 residues beyond the end of the read and is filled in from the germline J gene. V usage is TRBV4-1 and J usage is TRBJ2-7; tentative D call: TRBD2 (6 bases). CDR3 length equals 16 residues. Germline V lookup: CDR1 MGHRA, CDR2 YSYEKL. The V and J ends lost 3 bases and 0 bases respectively, with 15 bases between them. This CDR3 reads CASSHPLRGASYEQYF. The CDR3 bases that were read are TGCGCCAGCAGCCACCCCCTCCGCGGGGCCTCCTACGAG.

Details on this clone: Read data end 3 residues before the CDR3 end; the end is taken from the germline J gene. The chain employs TRBV9 and TRBJ2-5; D is possibly TRBD1 (5 bases). V was trimmed by 1 base and J by 1 base, leaving 8 bases between them. The germline V gene has CDR1 SGDLS and CDR2 YYNGEE. This CDR3 spans 14 amino acids. The sequenced part of the CDR3 DNA is TGTGCCAGCAGCGTATGGGGCAGCCAAGAGACC. Translated, it gives CASSVWGSQET. The whole CDR3 reads CASSVWGSQETQYF.

CDR3 sequence: CSFNLNRGLQETQYF. CDR3 bases read: TGCAGTTTTAACCTGAACAGGGGGCTCCAAGAGACC. This rearrangement joins TRBV20-1 to TRBJ2-5, with 9 bases identical to TRBD1. The read is 3 residues too short to cover the CDR3 end, so that end is filled in from the germline J gene. The CDR3 has 15 residues. Germline lookup yields CDR1 DFQATT and CDR2 SNEGSKA (reference sequence). The ends lost 8 bases at V and 1 base at J; junction bases unmatched: 11.

About this clone itself: The read is 3 residues too short to cover the CDR3 end, so that end is filled in from the germline J gene. The chain uses TRBV7-6 and TRBJ2-2; maybe TRBD2 (6 bases). Germline V gene data show CDR1 as SGHVS and CDR2 as FNYEAQ. V lost 1 base and J 5 bases, leaving 20 bases between the germline ends. This CDR3 is built from 18 residues. The part of the CDR3 DNA that was read is TGTGCCAGCAGCTTAGATGTAGGGCAGGGAGGAAAGACCGGGGAG. Protein: CASSLDVGQGGKTGE. The entire CDR3 is CASSLDVGQGGKTGELFF.

Turning to this clone: The CDR3 end lies 3 residues beyond the end of the read and is filled in from the germline J gene. The chain couples TRBV6-2 or TRBV6-3 to TRBJ2-1, with 10 positions matching TRBD2. V dropped 4 bases and J dropped 5; count of bases not matched to a gene: 2. The CDR3 contains 14 residues. The germline V gene encodes CDR1 MNHEY and CDR2 SVGEGT. Incomplete CDR3 DNA: TGTGCCAGCAGTTTAGCGGGGGGAAACAATGAG. Encoded protein: CASSLAGGNNE. The full CDR3 sequence reads CASSLAGGNNEQFF.

Note on this clone: The read stops 3 residues short of the end of the CDR3; the missing end is completed from the germline J gene. The V and J genes are TRBV20-1 and TRBJ1-4; D unclear. The CDR3 length is 14 residues. Trimming took off 5 bases at V and 2 bases at J, with 12 bases between the two ends. Germline V gene sequence: CDR1 DFQATT, CDR2 SNEGSKA (reference sequence). The CDR3 region is CSAARVSTNEKLFF. The part of the CDR3 DNA that was read is TGCAGTGCTGCGAGGGTGTCTACTAATGAAAAA.

The covered CDR3 bases are TGCAGCGTTGGGAGGGGGTTCTACAATGAG. It codes for CSVGRGFYNE. From start to end, the CDR3 is CSVGRGFYNEQFF. The chain is built from TRBV29-1 and TRBJ2-1; the D call may be TRBD1 or TRBD2 (6 bases each). The read is 3 residues too short to cover the CDR3 end, so that end is filled in from the germline J gene. Germline lookup yields CDR1 SQVTM and CDR2 ANQGSEA. V lost 4 bases, J lost 3 bases, and 10 bases lay in between. The CDR3 covers 13 residues.

Regarding this clone: The sequenced fragment ends 3 residues before the CDR3 boundary, so the rest is inferred from the germline J gene. The V and J genes are TRBV12-3 or TRBV12-4 and TRBJ1-6; tentative D call: TRBD1 (6 bases). V shed 5 bases and J shed 8 bases, with 25 bases lying between them. The CDR3 extends over 18 amino acids. The covered CDR3 bases are TGTGCCAGCAGTCTTACCGGGACAATACAAATTGGGGATTCACCC. Its translation: CASSLTGTIQIGDSP. The whole CDR3 sequence is CASSLTGTIQIGDSPLHF.

Note on this clone: The CDR3 goes on 3 residues after the read ends, and that part is filled in from the germline J gene. The rearrangement uses TRBV7-2 and TRBJ2-7; a possible D gene is TRBD2 (6 bases). V shed 5 bases and J shed 1 base, with 15 bases lying between them. The length of the CDR3 is 15 residues. CDR1 and CDR2 from the germline V gene are SGHTA and FQGNSA. CDR3 amino acids: CASSASRGRSYEQYF. The part of the CDR3 DNA that was read is TGTGCCAGCAGCGCCTCTCGGGGGAGGTCCTACGAG.